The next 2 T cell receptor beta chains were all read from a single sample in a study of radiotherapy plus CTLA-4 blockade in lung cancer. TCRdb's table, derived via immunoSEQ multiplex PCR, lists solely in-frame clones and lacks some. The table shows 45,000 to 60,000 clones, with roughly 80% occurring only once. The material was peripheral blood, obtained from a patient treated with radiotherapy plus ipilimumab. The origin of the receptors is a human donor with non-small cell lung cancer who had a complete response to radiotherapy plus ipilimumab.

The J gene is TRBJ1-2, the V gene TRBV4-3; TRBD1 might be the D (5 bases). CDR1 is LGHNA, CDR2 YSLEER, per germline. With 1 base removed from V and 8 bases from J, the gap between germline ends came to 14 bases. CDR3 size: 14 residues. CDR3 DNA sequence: TGCGCCAGCAGCCAAGTTCTGGGGGGGAGGGGCTACACCTTC. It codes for CASSQVLGGRGYTF.

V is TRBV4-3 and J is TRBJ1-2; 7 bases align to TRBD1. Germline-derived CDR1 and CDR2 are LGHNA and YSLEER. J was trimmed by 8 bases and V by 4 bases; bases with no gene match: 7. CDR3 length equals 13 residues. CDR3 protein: CASSPRGNEGYTF. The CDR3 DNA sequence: TGCGCCAGCAGCCCCAGGGGGAACGAGGGCTACACCTTC.